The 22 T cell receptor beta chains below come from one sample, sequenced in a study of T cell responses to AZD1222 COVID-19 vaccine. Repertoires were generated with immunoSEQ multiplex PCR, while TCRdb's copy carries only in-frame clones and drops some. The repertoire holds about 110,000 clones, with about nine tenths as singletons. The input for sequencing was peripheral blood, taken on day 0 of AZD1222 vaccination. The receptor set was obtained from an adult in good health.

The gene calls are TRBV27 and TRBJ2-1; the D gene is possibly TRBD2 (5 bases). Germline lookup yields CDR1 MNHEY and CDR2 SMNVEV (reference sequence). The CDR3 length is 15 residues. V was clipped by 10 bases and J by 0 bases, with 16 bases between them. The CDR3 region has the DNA TGTGCCACCGCCTACGGGGTCAACTCCTACAATGAGCAGTTCTTC. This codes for CATAYGVNSYNEQFF.

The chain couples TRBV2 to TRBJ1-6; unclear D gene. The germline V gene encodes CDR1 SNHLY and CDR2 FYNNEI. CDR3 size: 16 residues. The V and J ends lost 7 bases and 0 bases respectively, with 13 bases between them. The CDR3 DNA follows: TGTGCCAGCATCGAGGGTCAGAGCTCCTATAATTCACCCCTCCACTTT. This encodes CASIEGQSSYNSPLHF.

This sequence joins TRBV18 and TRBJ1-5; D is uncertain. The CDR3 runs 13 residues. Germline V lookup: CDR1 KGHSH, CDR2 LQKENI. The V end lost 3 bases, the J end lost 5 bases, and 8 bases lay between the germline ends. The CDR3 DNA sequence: TGTGCCAGCTCACCTGGAACCTATCAGCCCCAGCATTTT. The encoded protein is CASSPGTYQPQHF.

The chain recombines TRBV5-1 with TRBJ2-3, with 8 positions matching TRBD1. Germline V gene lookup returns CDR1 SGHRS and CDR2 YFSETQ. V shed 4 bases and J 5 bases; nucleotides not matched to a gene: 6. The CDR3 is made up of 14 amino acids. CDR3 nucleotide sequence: TGCGCCAGCAGCGCGGGACAGGCCGTAGATACGCAGTATTTT. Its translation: CASSAGQAVDTQYF.

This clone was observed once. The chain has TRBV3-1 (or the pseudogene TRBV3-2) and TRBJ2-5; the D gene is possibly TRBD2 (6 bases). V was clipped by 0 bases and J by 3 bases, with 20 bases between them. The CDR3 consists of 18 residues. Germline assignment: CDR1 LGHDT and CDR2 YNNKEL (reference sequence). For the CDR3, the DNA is TGTGCCAGCAGCCAAGAATGGGGAGGCGGGGAACTTAAAGAGACCCAGTACTTC. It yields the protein CASSQEWGGGELKETQYF.

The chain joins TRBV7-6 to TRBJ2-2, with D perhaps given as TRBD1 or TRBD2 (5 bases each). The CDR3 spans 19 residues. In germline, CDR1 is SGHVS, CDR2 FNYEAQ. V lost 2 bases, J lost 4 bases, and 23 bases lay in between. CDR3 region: CASSLPRLAQVGTTGELFF. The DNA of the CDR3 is TGTGCCAGCAGCTTACCCCGGCTAGCCCAGGTCGGGACCACCGGGGAGCTGTTTTTT.

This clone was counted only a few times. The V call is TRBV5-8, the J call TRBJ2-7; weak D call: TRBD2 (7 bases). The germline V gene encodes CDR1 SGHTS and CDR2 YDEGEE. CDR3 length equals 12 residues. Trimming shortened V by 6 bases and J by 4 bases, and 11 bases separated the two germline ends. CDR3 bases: TGTGCCAGCACCCGGGGGGCTTACGAGCAGTACTTC. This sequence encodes CASTRGAYEQYF.

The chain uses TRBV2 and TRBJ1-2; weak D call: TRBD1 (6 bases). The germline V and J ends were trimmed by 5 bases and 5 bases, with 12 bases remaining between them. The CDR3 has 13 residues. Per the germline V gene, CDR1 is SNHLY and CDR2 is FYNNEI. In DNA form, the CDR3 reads TGTGCCAGCAGTCGACAGGAAAAATATGGCTACACCTTC. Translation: CASSRQEKYGYTF.

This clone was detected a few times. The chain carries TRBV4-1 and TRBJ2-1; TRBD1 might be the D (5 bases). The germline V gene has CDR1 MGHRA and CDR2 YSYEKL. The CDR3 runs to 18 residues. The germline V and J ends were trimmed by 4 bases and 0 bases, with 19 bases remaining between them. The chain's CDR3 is CASSPGDRSRSSYNEQFF. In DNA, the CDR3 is TGCGCCAGCAGCCCGGGCGACAGAAGCAGGAGCTCCTACAATGAGCAGTTCTTC.

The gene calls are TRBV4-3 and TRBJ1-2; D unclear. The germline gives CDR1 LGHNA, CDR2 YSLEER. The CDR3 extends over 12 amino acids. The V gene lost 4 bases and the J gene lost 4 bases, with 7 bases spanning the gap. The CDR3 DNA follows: TGCGCCAGCAGCCTACTAGGCTATGGCTACACCTTC. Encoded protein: CASSLLGYGYTF.

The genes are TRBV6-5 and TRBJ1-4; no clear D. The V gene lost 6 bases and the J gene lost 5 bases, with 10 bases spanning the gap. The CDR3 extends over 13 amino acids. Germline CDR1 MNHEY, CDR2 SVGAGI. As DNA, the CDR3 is TGTGCCAGCAGGAGGGTAAAGAATGAAAAACTGTTTTTT. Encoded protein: CASRRVKNEKLFF.

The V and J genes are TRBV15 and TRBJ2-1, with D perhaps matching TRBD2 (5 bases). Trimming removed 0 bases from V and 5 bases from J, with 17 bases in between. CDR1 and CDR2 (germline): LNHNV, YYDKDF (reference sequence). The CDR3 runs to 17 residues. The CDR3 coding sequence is TGTGCCACCAGCAGAGAAGCATACGGAGGTGGGGACAATGAGCAGTTCTTC. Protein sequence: CATSREAYGGGDNEQFF.

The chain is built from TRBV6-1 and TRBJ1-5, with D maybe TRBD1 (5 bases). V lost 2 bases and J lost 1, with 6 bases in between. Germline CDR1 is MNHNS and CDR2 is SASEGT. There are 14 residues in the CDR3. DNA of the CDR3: TGTGCCAGCAGTGAATACAGGAGCAATCAGCCCCAGCATTTT. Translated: CASSEYRSNQPQHF.

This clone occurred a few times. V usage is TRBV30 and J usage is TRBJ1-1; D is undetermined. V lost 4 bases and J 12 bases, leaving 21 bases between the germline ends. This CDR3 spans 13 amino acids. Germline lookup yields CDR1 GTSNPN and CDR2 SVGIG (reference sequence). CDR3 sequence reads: CAWILPWKGRTFF. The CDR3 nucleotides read TGTGCCTGGATTCTACCCTGGAAAGGAAGGACTTTCTTT. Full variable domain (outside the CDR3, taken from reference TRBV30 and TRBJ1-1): SQTIHQWPATLVQPVGSPLSLECTVEGTSNPNLYWYRQAAGRGLQLLFYSVGIGQISSEVPQNLSASRPQDRQFILSSKKLLLSDSGFYLCAWILPWKGRTFFGQGTRLTVV.

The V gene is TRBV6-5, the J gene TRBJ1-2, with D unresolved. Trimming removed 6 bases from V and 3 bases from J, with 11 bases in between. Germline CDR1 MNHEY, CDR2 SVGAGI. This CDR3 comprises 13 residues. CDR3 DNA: TGTGCCAGCAGCCTCTCCGGGTACTATGGCTACACCTTC. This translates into CASSLSGYYGYTF.

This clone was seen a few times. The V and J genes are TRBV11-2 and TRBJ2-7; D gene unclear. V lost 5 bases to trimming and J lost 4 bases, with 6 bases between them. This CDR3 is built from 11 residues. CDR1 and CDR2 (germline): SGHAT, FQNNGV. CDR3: CASSPQYEQYF. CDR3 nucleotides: TGTGCCAGCAGCCCCCAGTACGAGCAGTACTTC.

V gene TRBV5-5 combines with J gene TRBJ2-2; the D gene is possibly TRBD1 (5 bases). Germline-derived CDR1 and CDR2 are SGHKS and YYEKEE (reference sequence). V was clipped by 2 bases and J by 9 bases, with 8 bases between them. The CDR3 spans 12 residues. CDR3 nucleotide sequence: TGTGCCAGCAGCTTCAGGGAAAGGGAGCTGTTTTTT. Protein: CASSFRERELFF.

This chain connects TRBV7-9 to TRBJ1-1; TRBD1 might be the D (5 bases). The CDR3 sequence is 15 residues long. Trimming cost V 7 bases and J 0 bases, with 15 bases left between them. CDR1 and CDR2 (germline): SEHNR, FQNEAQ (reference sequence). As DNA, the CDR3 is TGTGCCAGCAAACAACCGGGACTTATGAACACTGAAGCTTTCTTT. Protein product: CASKQPGLMNTEAFF.

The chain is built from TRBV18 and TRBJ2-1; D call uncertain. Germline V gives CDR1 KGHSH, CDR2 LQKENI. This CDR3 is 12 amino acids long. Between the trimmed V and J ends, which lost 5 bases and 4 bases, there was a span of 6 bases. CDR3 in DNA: TGTGCCAGCTCAACAGAGTACAATGAGCAGTTCTTC. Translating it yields CASSTEYNEQFF.

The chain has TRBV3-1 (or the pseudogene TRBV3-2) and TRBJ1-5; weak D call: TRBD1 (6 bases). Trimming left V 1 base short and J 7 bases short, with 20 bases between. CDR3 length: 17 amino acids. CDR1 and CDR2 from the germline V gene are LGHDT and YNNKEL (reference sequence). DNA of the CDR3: TGTGCCAGCAGCCAAGGGGGGCTAGCTCTCGGAGGGCAGCCCCAGCATTTT. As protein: CASSQGGLALGGQPQHF.

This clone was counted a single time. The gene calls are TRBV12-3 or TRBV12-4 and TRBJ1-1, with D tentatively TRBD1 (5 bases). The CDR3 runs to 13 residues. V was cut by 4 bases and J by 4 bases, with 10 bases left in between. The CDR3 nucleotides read TGTGCCAGCAGTTACGGGGGAGGCACTGAAGCTTTCTTT. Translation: CASSYGGGTEAFF.

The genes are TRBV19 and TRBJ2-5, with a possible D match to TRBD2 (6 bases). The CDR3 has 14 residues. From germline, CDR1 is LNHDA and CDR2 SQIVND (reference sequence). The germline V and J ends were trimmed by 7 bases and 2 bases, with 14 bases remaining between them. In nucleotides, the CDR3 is TGTGCCAGTACCGCCGGGACTGGACAAGAGACCCAGTACTTC. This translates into CASTAGTGQETQYF.